These 2 T cell receptor beta chains were all obtained from the same sample, sequenced in a study of vaccination effects on CD4 cells after COVID-19. These receptors have no known antigen. Produced via immunoSEQ multiplex PCR; TCRdb's table is partial and in-frame only. Of about 31,000 clones detected, around 75% appear once; the ten largest clones hold roughly 5%. Before sequencing took place, the ViraFEST assay used viral peptide pools to expand antigen-specific CD4+ T cells. At the end of 10 days of culture, CD4+ T cells were isolated. Participants received two doses of either the BNT162b2 or mRNA-1273 vaccine. Sample: CD4+ T cells from PBMCs cultured with SARS-CoV-2 spike peptides, taken after COVID-19 vaccination. These TCRs come from a human donor who received a COVID-19 vaccine. Some clones in this sample may be carry-over from other donors' samples.

This clone rates as medium-sized. Written as DNA, the CDR3 is TGTGCCAGCAGTGAATTGGCCAGTCTTATGATCAATCAGCCCCAGCATTTT. This codes for CASSELASLMINQPQHF. The chain employs TRBV6-1 and TRBJ1-5, with D hard to call. Germline V gives CDR1 MNHNS, CDR2 SASEGT. There are 17 residues in the CDR3. Trimming cost V 2 bases and J 3 bases, with 17 bases left between them.

The rearrangement uses TRBV6-1 and TRBJ2-1; 8 bases map to TRBD2. Germline V gene data show CDR1 as MNHNS and CDR2 as SASEGT. The CDR3 sequence is 14 residues long. With 2 bases clipped from V and 4 bases from J, the junction kept 1 base outside the gene matches. CDR3 DNA: TGTGCCAGCAGTGAAAGCGGGGGTTACAATGAGCAGTTCTTC. It specifies CASSESGGYNEQFF.